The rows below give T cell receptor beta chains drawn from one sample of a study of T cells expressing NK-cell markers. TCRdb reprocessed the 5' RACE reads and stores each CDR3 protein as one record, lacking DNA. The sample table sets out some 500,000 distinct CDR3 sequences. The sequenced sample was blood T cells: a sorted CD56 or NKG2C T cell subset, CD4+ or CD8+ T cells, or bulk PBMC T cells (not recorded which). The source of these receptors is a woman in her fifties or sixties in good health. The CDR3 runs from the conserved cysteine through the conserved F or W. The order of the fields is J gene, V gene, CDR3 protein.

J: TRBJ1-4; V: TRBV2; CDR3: CASNGVPGGSLGEKLFF
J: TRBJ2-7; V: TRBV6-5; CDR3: CASGAHIPYEQYF
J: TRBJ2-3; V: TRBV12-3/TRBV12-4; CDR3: CASLNRGGITDTQYF
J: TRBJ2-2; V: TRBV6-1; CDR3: CASRLQGAPGELFF
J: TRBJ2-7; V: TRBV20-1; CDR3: CSARDAWGGTYEQYF
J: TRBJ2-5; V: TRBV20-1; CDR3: CSANREGSQETQYF
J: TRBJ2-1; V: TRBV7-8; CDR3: CASSPRRGGNNEQFF
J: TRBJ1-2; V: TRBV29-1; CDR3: CSVRLTDYGYTF
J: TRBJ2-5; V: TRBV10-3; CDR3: CAINSGGSSKETQYF
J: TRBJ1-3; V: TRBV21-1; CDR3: CASRRGNTIYF
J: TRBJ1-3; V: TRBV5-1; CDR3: CASSPAEGGSGNTIYF
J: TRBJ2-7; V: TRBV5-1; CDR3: CASSLAVFRRSYEQYF
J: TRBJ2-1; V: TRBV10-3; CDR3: CAIRVGLVGNEQFF
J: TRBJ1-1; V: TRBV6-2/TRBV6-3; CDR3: CASSPGTAGEAFF
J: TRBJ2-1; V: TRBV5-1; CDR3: CASTTSGSYNEQFF
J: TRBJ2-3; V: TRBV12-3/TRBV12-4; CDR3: CASSLGRGWVGDTQYF
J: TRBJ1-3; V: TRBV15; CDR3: CATSRETGFGNTIYF
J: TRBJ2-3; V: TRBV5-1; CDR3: CASRVSAFTDTQYF
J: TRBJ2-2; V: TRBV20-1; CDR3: CSARRGGVGELFF
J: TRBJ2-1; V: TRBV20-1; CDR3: CSAIHTSLGLNEQFF
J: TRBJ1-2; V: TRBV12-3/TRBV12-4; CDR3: CASNPGQGYGYTF
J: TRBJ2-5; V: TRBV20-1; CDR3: CSAEVLSGRGETQYF
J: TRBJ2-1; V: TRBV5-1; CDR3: CASRLGRAQGNEQFF
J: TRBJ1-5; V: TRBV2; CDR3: CASSWGNLNQPQHF
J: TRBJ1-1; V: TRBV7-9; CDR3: CASGMREEAFF
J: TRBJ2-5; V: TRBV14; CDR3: CASSRPGVWTQYF
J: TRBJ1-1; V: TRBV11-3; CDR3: CASSLSQRGQAFF
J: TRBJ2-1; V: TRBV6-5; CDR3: CASTQNKGGEFF
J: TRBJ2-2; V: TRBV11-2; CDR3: CASRLSGGLGGELFF
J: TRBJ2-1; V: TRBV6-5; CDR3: CASRVTSGREQFF
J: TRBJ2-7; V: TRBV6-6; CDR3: CASSYSMVPSPNEQYF
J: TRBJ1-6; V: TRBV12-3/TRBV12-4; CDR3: CASSTLGSGHSPLHF
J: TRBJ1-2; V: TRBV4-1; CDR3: CASSPYQTGVRAGYTF
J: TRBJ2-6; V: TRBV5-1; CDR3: CASSSGTRSGANVLTF
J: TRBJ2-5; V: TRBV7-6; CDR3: CASSSPGGGSGRIETQYF
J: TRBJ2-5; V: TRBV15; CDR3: CATSRVGYQETQYF
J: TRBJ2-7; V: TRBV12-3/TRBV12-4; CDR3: CASSLVAGAPYEQYF
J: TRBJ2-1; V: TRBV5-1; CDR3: CASSLRRLAGAGYNEQFF
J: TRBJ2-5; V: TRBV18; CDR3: CASSQQQETQYF
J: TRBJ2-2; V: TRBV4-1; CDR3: CASSQISRAKNTGELFF
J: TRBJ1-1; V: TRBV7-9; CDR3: CASSLGDRVNTEAFF
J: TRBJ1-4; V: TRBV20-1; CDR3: CSAPSHLGEKLFF
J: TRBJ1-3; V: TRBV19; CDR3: CASSMMRGSLSGNTIYF
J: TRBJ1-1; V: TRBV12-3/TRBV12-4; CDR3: CASSPDRAVFTEAFF
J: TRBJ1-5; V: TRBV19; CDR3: CASSNAPDRVSNQPQHF
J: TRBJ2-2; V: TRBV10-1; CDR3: CASSDGSANTGELFF
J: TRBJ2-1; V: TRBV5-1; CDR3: CASSTRLGPVLAEQFF